Listed below are T cell receptor beta chains from one sample, sequenced in a study of control samples from healthy donors and cancer patients. Some clones are missing from TCRdb's copy, which holds only in-frame ones; the method was immunoSEQ multiplex PCR. The sample has 130,000 or so clones; roughly 92% are singletons. What was sequenced was blood. All receptors derive from a man aged 18 to 30 in good health. Each CDR3 is given with its conserved first and last residue. The order of the fields is clone size, V gene, D gene, J gene, CDR3 protein, CDR3 DNA. A D gene is named only where the DNA matches it firmly. Only some rows state a clone size, as once, few, many or a class for expanded clones.

abundance: NA; v_gene: TRBV4-1; d_gene: NA; j_gene: TRBJ1-2; CDR3aa: CASSLREYDYGYTF; CDR3nt: TGCGCCAGCAGCCTCAGAGAGTACGACTATGGCTACACCTTC
abundance: NA; v_gene: TRBV6-1; d_gene: NA; j_gene: TRBJ2-2; CDR3aa: CASSEVTTLDRTGELFF; CDR3nt: TGTGCCAGCAGTGAAGTGACTACCCTCGATAGGACCGGGGAGCTGTTTTTT
abundance: NA; v_gene: TRBV19; d_gene: NA; j_gene: TRBJ2-7; CDR3aa: CASSPGSGPPPYYEQYF; CDR3nt: TGTGCCAGTAGTCCTGGTTCGGGACCCCCCCCCTACTACGAGCAGTACTTC
abundance: NA; v_gene: TRBV5-6; d_gene: NA; j_gene: TRBJ1-1; CDR3aa: CASSNRYEAFF; CDR3nt: TGTGCCAGCAGTAACAGGTATGAAGCTTTCTTT
abundance: NA; v_gene: TRBV6-6; d_gene: NA; j_gene: TRBJ2-3; CDR3aa: CASGVNTQYF; CDR3nt: TGTGCCAGCGGGGTGAATACGCAGTATTTT
abundance: few; v_gene: TRBV5-4; d_gene: TRBD1; j_gene: TRBJ1-2; CDR3aa: CASSQTGAQGAYGYTF; CDR3nt: TGTGCCAGCAGCCAGACCGGGGCACAGGGGGCGTATGGCTACACCTTC
abundance: NA; v_gene: TRBV5-4; d_gene: NA; j_gene: TRBJ1-2; CDR3aa: CASSFPANYGYTF; CDR3nt: TGTGCCAGCAGCTTTCCAGCTAACTATGGCTACACCTTC
abundance: NA; v_gene: TRBV11-3; d_gene: TRBD2; j_gene: TRBJ2-5; CDR3aa: CASSRGASGGVQETQYF; CDR3nt: TGTGCCAGCAGCCGAGGGGCGAGCGGGGGTGTTCAAGAGACCCAGTACTTC
abundance: NA; v_gene: TRBV7-2; d_gene: NA; j_gene: TRBJ1-6; CDR3aa: CASSLGGGVVPLHF; CDR3nt: TGTGCCAGCAGCTTAGGGGGCGGGGTGGTGCCCCTCCACTTT
abundance: NA; v_gene: TRBV5-6; d_gene: TRBD2; j_gene: TRBJ2-5; CDR3aa: CASSLALAGGPGTAQYF; CDR3nt: TGTGCCAGCAGCTTGGCTCTAGCGGGGGGCCCCGGGACGGCCCAGTACTTC
abundance: NA; v_gene: TRBV19; d_gene: NA; j_gene: TRBJ1-3; CDR3aa: CATTAYPSGNTIYF; CDR3nt: TGTGCCACCACGGCGTACCCCTCTGGAAACACCATATATTTT
abundance: NA; v_gene: TRBV7-3; d_gene: NA; j_gene: TRBJ2-5; CDR3aa: CASSPRGEETQYF; CDR3nt: TGTGCCAGCAGCCCCCGCGGGGAAGAGACCCAGTACTTC
abundance: NA; v_gene: TRBV3-1/TRBV3-2; d_gene: NA; j_gene: TRBJ2-5; CDR3aa: CASSREWSTQYF; CDR3nt: TGTGCCAGCAGCCGGGAGTGGTCGACCCAGTACTTC
abundance: NA; v_gene: TRBV5-1; d_gene: NA; j_gene: TRBJ2-3; CDR3aa: CASSRRGPSTDTQYF; CDR3nt: TGCGCCAGCAGCCGTCGAGGGCCCAGCACAGATACGCAGTATTTT
abundance: NA; v_gene: TRBV4-1; d_gene: NA; j_gene: TRBJ2-1; CDR3aa: CASSQGGPGTPYNEQFF; CDR3nt: TGCGCCAGCAGCCAAGGAGGGCCAGGGACACCCTACAATGAGCAGTTCTTC
abundance: once; v_gene: TRBV14; d_gene: NA; j_gene: TRBJ1-1; CDR3aa: CASSRRQFMNTEAFF; CDR3nt: TGTGCCAGCAGCCGGCGCCAGTTCATGAACACTGAAGCTTTCTTT
abundance: NA; v_gene: TRBV10-3; d_gene: NA; j_gene: TRBJ2-5; CDR3aa: CAISEVRETQYF; CDR3nt: TGTGCCATCAGTGAGGTACGGGAGACCCAGTACTTC
abundance: NA; v_gene: TRBV18; d_gene: TRBD1; j_gene: TRBJ2-1; CDR3aa: CASSQAGGSTGNEQFF; CDR3nt: TGTGCCAGCTCACAAGCAGGGGGCTCCACAGGGAATGAGCAGTTCTTC
abundance: NA; v_gene: TRBV7-2; d_gene: NA; j_gene: TRBJ2-5; CDR3aa: CASSSRGGQNSETQYF; CDR3nt: TGTGCCAGCAGTTCCCGAGGAGGACAGAACTCGGAGACCCAGTACTTC
abundance: NA; v_gene: TRBV7-9; d_gene: TRBD2; j_gene: TRBJ2-5; CDR3aa: CASSRPGRGGETQYF; CDR3nt: TGTGCCAGCAGCCGGCCGGGCCGGGGGGGGGAGACCCAGTACTTC
abundance: NA; v_gene: TRBV5-1; d_gene: NA; j_gene: TRBJ1-6; CDR3aa: CASSLVGDSPLHF; CDR3nt: TGCGCCAGCAGCTTGGTCGGGGATTCACCCCTCCACTTT
abundance: NA; v_gene: TRBV27; d_gene: TRBD2; j_gene: TRBJ2-5; CDR3aa: CASSFRGGLLQETQYF; CDR3nt: TGTGCCAGCAGTTTCCGCGGGGGGCTACTCCAAGAGACCCAGTACTTC
abundance: once; v_gene: TRBV3-1/TRBV3-2; d_gene: NA; j_gene: TRBJ2-1; CDR3aa: CASSQAGVNEQFF; CDR3nt: TGTGCCAGCAGCCAAGCAGGCGTCAATGAGCAGTTCTTC
abundance: NA; v_gene: TRBV5-1; d_gene: NA; j_gene: TRBJ2-2; CDR3aa: CASSLTATGTGELFF; CDR3nt: TGCGCCAGCAGCTTGACAGCCACAGGCACCGGGGAGCTGTTTTTT
abundance: NA; v_gene: TRBV6-5; d_gene: NA; j_gene: TRBJ2-7; CDR3aa: CASRDSGRRYEQYF; CDR3nt: TGTGCCAGCAGGGACAGCGGTCGGCGTTACGAGCAGTACTTC
abundance: NA; v_gene: TRBV9; d_gene: NA; j_gene: TRBJ2-5; CDR3aa: CASSVSTKEETQYF; CDR3nt: TGTGCCAGCAGCGTAAGTACGAAGGAGGAGACCCAGTACTTC
abundance: NA; v_gene: TRBV2; d_gene: TRBD1; j_gene: TRBJ1-4; CDR3aa: CASRPEGANNEKLFF; CDR3nt: TGTGCCAGCAGACCGGAGGGGGCAAATAATGAAAAACTGTTTTTT
abundance: NA; v_gene: TRBV11-3; d_gene: TRBD2; j_gene: TRBJ2-1; CDR3aa: CASSPSGGDSWRNEQFF; CDR3nt: TGTGCCAGCAGTCCTAGCGGGGGGGACTCTTGGCGGAATGAGCAGTTCTTC
abundance: NA; v_gene: TRBV5-1; d_gene: NA; j_gene: TRBJ2-3; CDR3aa: CASSYRQASTDTQYF; CDR3nt: TGCGCCAGCAGCTATCGACAGGCTAGCACAGATACGCAGTATTTT
abundance: NA; v_gene: TRBV6-5; d_gene: TRBD1; j_gene: TRBJ2-7; CDR3aa: CASRSTDRDEQYF; CDR3nt: TGTGCCAGCAGGTCGACCGACAGGGACGAGCAGTACTTC
abundance: NA; v_gene: TRBV6-5; d_gene: TRBD1; j_gene: TRBJ2-5; CDR3aa: CASSRGQGQETQYF; CDR3nt: TGTGCCAGCAGCCGAGGACAGGGCCAAGAGACCCAGTACTTC
abundance: few; v_gene: TRBV19; d_gene: NA; j_gene: TRBJ1-6; CDR3aa: CASSPSDGLNSPLHF; CDR3nt: TGTGCCAGTAGCCCCTCTGACGGGCTTAATTCACCCCTCCACTTT
abundance: NA; v_gene: TRBV7-2; d_gene: NA; j_gene: TRBJ2-1; CDR3aa: CASSVTGYGVYNEQFF; CDR3nt: TGTGCCAGCAGCGTCACCGGCTATGGGGTTTACAATGAGCAGTTCTTC
abundance: NA; v_gene: TRBV3-1/TRBV3-2; d_gene: TRBD2; j_gene: TRBJ2-7; CDR3aa: CASSQVHWGGIVEQYF; CDR3nt: TGTGCCAGCAGCCAGGTTCACTGGGGGGGAATAGTCGAGCAGTACTTC
abundance: NA; v_gene: TRBV5-1; d_gene: TRBD1; j_gene: TRBJ2-7; CDR3aa: CASSLGGQGGEQYF; CDR3nt: TGCGCCAGCAGCTTGGGGGGACAGGGAGGCGAGCAGTACTTC
abundance: NA; v_gene: TRBV4-1; d_gene: TRBD1; j_gene: TRBJ1-3; CDR3aa: CASSTRQGYGNTIYF; CDR3nt: TGCGCCAGCAGCACCCGACAGGGGTACGGAAACACCATATATTTT
abundance: NA; v_gene: TRBV5-1; d_gene: TRBD1; j_gene: TRBJ2-7; CDR3aa: CASSLALLRDSDYEQYF; CDR3nt: TGCGCCAGCAGCTTGGCCCTCCTCCGGGACAGCGACTACGAGCAGTACTTC
abundance: once; v_gene: TRBV3-1/TRBV3-2; d_gene: NA; j_gene: TRBJ2-1; CDR3aa: CASTSSLTEDYEQFF; CDR3nt: TGTGCCAGCACCTCGAGTCTTACTGAGGACTATGAGCAGTTCTTC
abundance: few; v_gene: TRBV13; d_gene: TRBD1; j_gene: TRBJ1-2; CDR3aa: CASSSDRSYGYTF; CDR3nt: TGTGCCAGCAGCTCGGACAGGAGCTATGGCTACACCTTC
abundance: once; v_gene: TRBV5-1; d_gene: NA; j_gene: TRBJ2-7; CDR3aa: CASSLLGAHGAYEQYF; CDR3nt: TGCGCCAGCAGCTTGCTGGGGGCGCACGGGGCCTACGAGCAGTACTTC
abundance: NA; v_gene: TRBV10-3; d_gene: NA; j_gene: TRBJ1-5; CDR3aa: CAISESGAANQPQHF; CDR3nt: TGTGCCATCAGTGAGTCGGGGGCAGCGAATCAGCCCCAGCATTTT
abundance: few; v_gene: TRBV6-6; d_gene: NA; j_gene: TRBJ2-7; CDR3aa: CASSSAGTHYEQYF; CDR3nt: TGTGCCAGCAGTTCAGCCGGGACACACTACGAGCAGTACTTC
abundance: NA; v_gene: TRBV6-6; d_gene: NA; j_gene: TRBJ1-4; CDR3aa: CASSYTVYEKLFF; CDR3nt: TGTGCCAGCAGTTACACAGTGTATGAAAAACTGTTTTTT
abundance: NA; v_gene: TRBV21-1; d_gene: NA; j_gene: TRBJ2-1; CDR3aa: CASSRQRNGAINEQFF; CDR3nt: TGTGCCAGCAGCCGACAAAGAAACGGGGCTATAAATGAGCAGTTCTTC
abundance: NA; v_gene: TRBV29-1; d_gene: NA; j_gene: TRBJ1-2; CDR3aa: CSAPRAHYGYTF; CDR3nt: TGCAGCGCTCCCCGGGCCCACTATGGCTACACCTTC
abundance: NA; v_gene: TRBV9; d_gene: NA; j_gene: TRBJ2-2; CDR3aa: CASSVETGATGELFF; CDR3nt: TGTGCCAGCAGCGTAGAAACAGGTGCAACCGGGGAGCTGTTTTTT
abundance: NA; v_gene: TRBV2; d_gene: NA; j_gene: TRBJ2-2; CDR3aa: CASRVQGRRNTGELFF; CDR3nt: TGTGCCAGCAGGGTACAGGGTAGGAGGAACACCGGGGAGCTGTTTTTT
abundance: NA; v_gene: TRBV7-2; d_gene: TRBD2; j_gene: TRBJ2-1; CDR3aa: CASSPPGAGGFGEQFF; CDR3nt: TGTGCCAGCAGCCCCCCAGGGGCGGGGGGCTTCGGGGAGCAGTTCTTC
abundance: NA; v_gene: TRBV11-3; d_gene: NA; j_gene: TRBJ2-5; CDR3aa: CASSSGQETQYF; CDR3nt: TGTGCCAGCAGCTCCGGGCAAGAGACCCAGTACTTC
abundance: NA; v_gene: TRBV6-4; d_gene: NA; j_gene: TRBJ2-3; CDR3aa: CASSPRGGTDTQYF; CDR3nt: TGTGCCAGCAGTCCAAGGGGGGGCACAGATACGCAGTATTTT